Below, one TCR beta chain is given with its context. Healthy HIV-negative adults without recent acute infections or vaccinations served as donors. Donors, without exception, were Caucasian adults residing in Nashville, Tennessee. The table came from immunoSEQ multiplex PCR; TCRdb's copy has only in-frame clones and leaves some out. This table holds a few hundred thousand clones, roughly three quarters found once. The source of the sample is a study of shared clonotypes between healthy human individuals. This CDR3 has 16 residues. Germline-derived CDR1 and CDR2 are MNHNY and SVGAGI (reference sequence). V was pared by 5 bases and J by 7 bases, with 10 bases of the junction left unmatched.

The chain is built from TRBV6-6 and TRBJ2-2; 10 bases are shared with TRBD2. Specimen: PBMCs. The TCR was taken from a woman aged 40 to 50 in good health. Some clones in this sample may be carry-over from other donors' samples. CDR3 loop: CASSPRTSGTVGELFF. CDR3 sequence (DNA): TGTGCCAGCAGTCCCCGGACTAGCGGAACAGTCGGGGAGCTGTTTTTT.